Shown below are 10 T cell receptor beta chains from a single sample sequenced in a study of graft-versus-host responses after intestinal transplantation. Generated by immunoSEQ multiplex PCR, the TCRdb table keeps only in-frame clones and is missing some. The sample consists of about 64,000 clones, roughly 90% of them appearing once. Their specific antigens are unknown. The sequenced sample was unstimulated CD8+ T cells sorted from spleen or lymph node cells, obtained before transplant. The receptors were sampled from a human donor who was the organ donor for an intestinal transplant.

DNA for the CDR3: TGTGCCAGCAGCTTAGCCCCCCTGACAGAAGAGCAGTACTTC. It yields the protein CASSLAPLTEEQYF. The V and J genes are TRBV11-2 and TRBJ2-7; a possible D gene is TRBD1 (5 bases). Germline CDR1 reads SGHAT; CDR2 reads FQNNGV. The CDR3 has 14 residues. Deletions cut 1 base from V and 7 bases from J, with 14 bases between. The full variable domain, its missing parts supplied by reference TRBV11-2 and TRBJ2-7, is EAGVAQSPRYKIIEKRQSVAFWCNPISGHATLYWYQQILGQGPKLLIQFQNNGVVDDSQLPKDRFSAERLKGVDSTLKIQPAKLEDSAVYLCASSLAPLTEEQYFGPGTRLTVT.

In this sample, this clone turned up once. This sequence joins TRBV7-2 and TRBJ2-7; 7 bases match TRBD1. The CDR3 spans 15 residues. The germline V gene has CDR1 SGHTA and CDR2 FQGNSA. V shed 5 bases, J shed 2 bases, and the junction held 9 bases outside the gene matches. The CDR3: CASSPTSDRAYEQYF. The CDR3 nucleotides are TGTGCCAGCAGCCCAACATCAGACAGGGCCTACGAGCAGTACTTC.

This chain connects TRBV19 to TRBJ1-2, with D hard to call. V was cut by 0 bases and J by 5 bases, with 13 bases left in between. Per germline, CDR1 LNHDA and CDR2 SQIVND (reference sequence). This CDR3 is 15 amino acids long. The CDR3 loop is CASSIDLLADYGYTF. For the CDR3, the DNA is TGTGCCAGTAGTATAGATCTCTTGGCGGATTATGGCTACACCTTC.

The V and J genes are TRBV5-5 and TRBJ1-2, with D tentatively TRBD1 (5 bases). Looked up from germline, CDR1 is SGHKS and CDR2 is YYEKEE (reference sequence). V was shortened by 3 bases and J by 4 bases, with 13 bases between the two germline ends. The CDR3 is 14 amino acids. This CDR3 reads CASSSEGVGYGYTF. CDR3 coding DNA: TGTGCCAGCAGCTCGGAAGGGGTCGGCTATGGCTACACCTTC.

The chain carries TRBV11-3 and TRBJ2-5, with 13 bases lining up with TRBD2. This CDR3 has 15 residues. Germline CDR1 reads SGHNT; CDR2 reads YENEEA. Trimming cost V 5 bases and J 3 bases; bases outside gene matches: 3. The CDR3 sequence: CASSPGLAGEETQYF. The DNA for the CDR3 is TGTGCCAGCAGCCCCGGACTAGCGGGAGAAGAGACCCAGTACTTC. The full variable domain, with the rest looked up from reference TRBV11-3 and TRBJ2-5, is EAGVVQSPRYKIIEKKQPVAFWCNPISGHNTLYWYLQNLGQGPELLIRYENEEAVDDSQLPKDRFSAERLKGVDSTLKIQPAELGDSAVYLCASSPGLAGEETQYFGPGTRLLVL.

This clone showed up just a few times. V gene TRBV6-1 combines with J gene TRBJ2-7; 11 positions match TRBD2. V lost 4 bases, J lost 6 bases, and 2 bases stayed unmatched. CDR1 and CDR2 (germline): MNHNS, SASEGT. There are 13 residues in the CDR3. DNA of the CDR3: TGTGCCAGCAGTGGACTAGCGGGACGCGAGCAGTACTTC. This translates into CASSGLAGREQYF.

As to this clone: At one end, the junction sequence differs from germline, possibly due to a read error. The chain combines TRBV7-7 with TRBJ2-1; TRBD2 matches at 9 bases. This CDR3 has 18 amino acids. Germline V gene data show CDR1 as SSHAT and CDR2 as FNYEAQ (reference sequence). CDR3 DNA sequence: TGTGCTAGCAGCTTAAGTCATGGGGCTAGCGGGACCTACAATGAGCAGTTCTTC. This sequence encodes CASSLSHGASGTYNEQFF.

In DNA form, the CDR3 reads TGTGCCAGCAGCCTATCCCCAGGGTCTAACTATGGCTACACCTTC. It encodes CASSLSPGSNYGYTF. J is TRBJ1-2 and V is TRBV7-9; D possibly corresponds to TRBD1 (5 bases). The CDR3 contains 15 residues. CDR1 is SEHNR, CDR2 FQNEAQ, per germline (reference sequence). V was trimmed by 5 bases and J by 0 bases, leaving 13 bases between them. The whole variable domain, remainder taken from reference TRBV7-9 and TRBJ1-2, is DTGVSQNPRHKITKRGQNVTFRCDPISEHNRLYWYRQTLGQGPEFLTYFQNEAQLEKSRLLSDRFSAERPKGSFSTLEIQRTEQGDSAMYLCASSLSPGSNYGYTFGSGTRLTVV.

V and J are TRBV5-6 and TRBJ2-2; 10 nucleotides line up with TRBD2. V dropped 2 bases and J dropped 1; count of bases not matched to a gene: 11. Germline V gene lookup returns CDR1 SGHDT and CDR2 YYEEEE. The CDR3 runs 19 residues. DNA of the CDR3: TGTGCCAGCAGCTTAGGGAGAGGGAGGACTAGCGGGAACACCGGGGAGCTGTTTTTT. This codes for CASSLGRGRTSGNTGELFF.

The chain has TRBV30 and TRBJ2-5, with TRBD1 as a possible D gene (6 bases). CDR1 and CDR2 (germline): GTSNPN, SVGIG (reference sequence). The V end lost 0 bases, the J end lost 2 bases, and 10 bases lay between the germline ends. CDR3 length: 14 residues. The CDR3 here is CAWSVGQGQETQYF. The CDR3 DNA reads TGTGCCTGGAGTGTCGGGCAGGGGCAAGAGACCCAGTACTTC.